This TCR beta chain was sequenced in a study of blood T cell repertoires in COVID-19. In the study overall: Material from acute and convalescent COVID-19 was sourced from the United States, Italy and Spain. PBMCs, B-cell-depleted T cells, or T cells were the source of the cDNA or gDNA that made up the material.

Trimming stripped 0 bases from V and 2 bases from J, with 7 bases between. The V gene's germline CDR1 is SEHNR and CDR2 FQNEAQ (reference sequence). The CDR3 runs 14 residues. Sequencing was performed with immunoSEQ multiplex PCR; in TCRdb, only in-frame clones are kept and a portion is missing. Of around 94,000 clones listed, roughly nine tenths are singletons. This receptor was identified in a man between 45 and 60 years old with active COVID-19. Sequencing used peripheral blood. The chain combines TRBV7-9 with TRBJ1-2; no firm D call. The CDR3 region is CASSLAEGNYGYTF. The CDR3 coding sequence is TGTGCCAGCAGCTTAGCGGAGGGAAACTATGGCTACACCTTC.